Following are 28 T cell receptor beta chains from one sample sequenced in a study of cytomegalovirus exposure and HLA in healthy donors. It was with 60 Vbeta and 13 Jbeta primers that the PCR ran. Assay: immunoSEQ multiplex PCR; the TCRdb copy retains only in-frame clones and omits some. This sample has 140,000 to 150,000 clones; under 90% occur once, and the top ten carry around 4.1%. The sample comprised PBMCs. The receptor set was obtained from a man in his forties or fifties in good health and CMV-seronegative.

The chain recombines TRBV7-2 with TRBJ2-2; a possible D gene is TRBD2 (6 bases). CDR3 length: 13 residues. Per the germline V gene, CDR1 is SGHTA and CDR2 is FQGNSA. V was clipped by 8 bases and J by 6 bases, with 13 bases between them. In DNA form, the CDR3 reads TGTGCCAGCGACAAATGGGGGGCCGGGGAGCTGTTTTTT. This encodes CASDKWGAGELFF.

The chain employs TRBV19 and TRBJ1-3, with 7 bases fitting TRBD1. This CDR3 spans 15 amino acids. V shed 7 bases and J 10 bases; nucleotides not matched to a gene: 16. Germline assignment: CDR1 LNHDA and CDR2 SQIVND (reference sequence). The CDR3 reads CASTSGGQLEKTIYF. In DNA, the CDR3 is TGTGCCAGTACCTCCGGGGGACAGTTGGAAAAAACCATATATTTT.

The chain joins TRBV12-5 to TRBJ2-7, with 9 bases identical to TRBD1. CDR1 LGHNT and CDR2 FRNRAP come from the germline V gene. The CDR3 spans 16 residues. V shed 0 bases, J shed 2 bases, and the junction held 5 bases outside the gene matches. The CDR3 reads CASGLVVGTGPYEQYF. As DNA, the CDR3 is TGTGCTAGTGGTTTGGTGGTCGGGACAGGGCCCTACGAGCAGTACTTC.

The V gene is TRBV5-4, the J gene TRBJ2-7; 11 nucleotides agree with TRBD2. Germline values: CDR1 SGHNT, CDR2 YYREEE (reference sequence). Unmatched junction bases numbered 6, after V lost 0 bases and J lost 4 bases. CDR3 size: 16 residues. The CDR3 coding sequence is TGTGCCAGCAGCTTGGCGACGACTAGCGGGGCGTACGAGCAGTACTTC. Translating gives CASSLATTSGAYEQYF. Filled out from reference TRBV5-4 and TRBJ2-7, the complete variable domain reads ETGVTQSPTHLIKTRGQQVTLRCSSQSGHNTVSWYQQALGQGPQFIFQYYREEENGRGNFPPRFSGLQFPNYSSELNVNALELDDSALYLCASSLATTSGAYEQYFGPGTRLTVT.

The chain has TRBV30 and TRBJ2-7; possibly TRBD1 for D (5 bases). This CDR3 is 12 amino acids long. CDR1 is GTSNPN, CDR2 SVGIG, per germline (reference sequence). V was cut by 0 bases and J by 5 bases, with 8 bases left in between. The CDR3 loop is CAWSVQGHEQYF. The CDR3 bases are TGTGCCTGGAGTGTGCAGGGTCACGAGCAGTACTTC.

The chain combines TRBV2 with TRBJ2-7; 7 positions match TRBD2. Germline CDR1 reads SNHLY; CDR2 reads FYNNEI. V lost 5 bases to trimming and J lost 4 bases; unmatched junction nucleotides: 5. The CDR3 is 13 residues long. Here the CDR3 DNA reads TGTGCCAGCAGTCGCGGGAGTGCATACGAGCAGTACTTC. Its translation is CASSRGSAYEQYF. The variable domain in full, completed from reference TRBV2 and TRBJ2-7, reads EPEVTQTPSHQVTQMGQEVILRCVPISNHLYFYWYRQILGQKVEFLVSFYNNEISEKSEIFDDQFSVERPDGSNFTLKIRSTKLEDSAMYFCASSRGSAYEQYFGPGTRLTVT.

CDR3 amino acids: CASSQVGSYEQYF. The CDR3 coding sequence is TGTGCCAGCAGCCAAGTCGGGTCCTACGAGCAGTACTTC. V usage is TRBV4-2 and J usage is TRBJ2-7; D is ambiguous. CDR1 and CDR2 (germline): LGHNA, YNFKEQ. Trimming pared 1 base from V and 1 base from J, leaving 5 bases between. This CDR3 is built from 13 residues.

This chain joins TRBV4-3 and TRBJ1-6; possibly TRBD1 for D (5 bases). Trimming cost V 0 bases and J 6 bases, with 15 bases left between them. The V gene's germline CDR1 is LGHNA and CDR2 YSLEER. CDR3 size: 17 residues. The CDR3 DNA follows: TGCGCCAGCAGCCAAGATGTAGGTTCAGGGCCTAATTCACCCCTCCACTTT. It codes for CASSQDVGSGPNSPLHF.

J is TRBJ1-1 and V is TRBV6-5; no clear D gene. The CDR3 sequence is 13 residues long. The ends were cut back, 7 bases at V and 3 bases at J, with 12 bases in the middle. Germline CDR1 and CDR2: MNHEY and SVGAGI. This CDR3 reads CASTPHGYTEAFF. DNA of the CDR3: TGTGCCAGCACCCCCCACGGGTACACTGAAGCTTTCTTT.

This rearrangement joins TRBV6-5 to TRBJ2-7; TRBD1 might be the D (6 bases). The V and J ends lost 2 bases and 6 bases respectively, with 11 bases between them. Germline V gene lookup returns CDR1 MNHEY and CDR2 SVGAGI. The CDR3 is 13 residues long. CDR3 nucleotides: TGTGCCAGCAGTTACCGGGACAAGGGCGAGCAGTACTTC. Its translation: CASSYRDKGEQYF.

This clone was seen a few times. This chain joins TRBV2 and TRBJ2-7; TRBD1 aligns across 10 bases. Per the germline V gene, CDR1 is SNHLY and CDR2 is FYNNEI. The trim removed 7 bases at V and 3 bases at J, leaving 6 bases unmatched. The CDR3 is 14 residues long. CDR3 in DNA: TGTGCCAGCATACCCGGGACAGGGGTCTACGAGCAGTACTTC. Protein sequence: CASIPGTGVYEQYF.

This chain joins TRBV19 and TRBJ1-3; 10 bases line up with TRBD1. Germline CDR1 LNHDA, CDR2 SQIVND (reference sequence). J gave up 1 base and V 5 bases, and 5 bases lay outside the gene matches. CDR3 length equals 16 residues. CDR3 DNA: TGTGCCAGTAGTCGTGACAGGGGGCCATCTGGAAACACCATATATTTT. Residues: CASSRDRGPSGNTIYF.

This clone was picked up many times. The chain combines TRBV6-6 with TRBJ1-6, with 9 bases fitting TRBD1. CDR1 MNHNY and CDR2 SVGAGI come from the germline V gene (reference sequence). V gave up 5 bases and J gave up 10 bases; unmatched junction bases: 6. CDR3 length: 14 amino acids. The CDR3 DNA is TGTGCCAGCAGTCGGGACAGGGTACGGTCACCCCTCCACTTT. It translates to CASSRDRVRSPLHF.

The CDR3 spells CASSPLGGGLGELFF. CDR3 coding DNA: TGTGCCAGCAGCCCCCTGGGCGGGGGACTCGGGGAGCTGTTTTTT. J is TRBJ2-2 and V is TRBV7-3, with 7 bases that match TRBD2. This CDR3 region has 15 residues. Germline V gene lookup returns CDR1 SGHTA and CDR2 FQGTGA. With 5 bases clipped from V and 7 bases from J, the junction kept 10 bases outside the gene matches.

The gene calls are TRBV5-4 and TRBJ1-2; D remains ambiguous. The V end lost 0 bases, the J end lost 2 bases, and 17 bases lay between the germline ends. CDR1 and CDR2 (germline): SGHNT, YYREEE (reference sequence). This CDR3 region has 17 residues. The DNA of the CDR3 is TGTGCCAGCAGCTTGGGAAGCTGGTTCCCCTACAACTATGGCTACACCTTC. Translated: CASSLGSWFPYNYGYTF. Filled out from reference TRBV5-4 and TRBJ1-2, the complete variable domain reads ETGVTQSPTHLIKTRGQQVTLRCSSQSGHNTVSWYQQALGQGPQFIFQYYREEENGRGNFPPRFSGLQFPNYSSELNVNALELDDSALYLCASSLGSWFPYNYGYTFGSGTRLTVV.

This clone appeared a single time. CDR3 loop: CASSEYRAGGVSNEQFF. CDR3 nucleotides: TGTGCCAGCAGTGAATATCGGGCGGGGGGCGTGAGCAATGAGCAGTTCTTC. The J gene is TRBJ2-1, the V gene TRBV2, with 8 nucleotides matching TRBD2. Per the germline V gene, CDR1 is SNHLY and CDR2 is FYNNEI. The ends lost 2 bases at V and 6 bases at J; junction bases unmatched: 12. The CDR3 sequence is 17 residues long.

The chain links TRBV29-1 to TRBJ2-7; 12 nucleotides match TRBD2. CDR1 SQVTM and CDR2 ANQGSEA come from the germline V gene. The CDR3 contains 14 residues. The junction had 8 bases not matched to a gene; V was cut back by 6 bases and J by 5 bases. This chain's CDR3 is CSVATSGGGDEQYF. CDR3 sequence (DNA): TGCAGCGTAGCGACTAGCGGGGGAGGCGACGAGCAGTACTTC.

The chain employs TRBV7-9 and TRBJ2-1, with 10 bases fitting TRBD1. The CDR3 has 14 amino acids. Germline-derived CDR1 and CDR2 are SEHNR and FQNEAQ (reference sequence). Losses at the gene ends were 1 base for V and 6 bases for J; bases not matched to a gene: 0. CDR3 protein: CASSLGTGGNEQFF. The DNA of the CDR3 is TGTGCCAGCAGCTTAGGGACAGGGGGCAATGAGCAGTTCTTC.

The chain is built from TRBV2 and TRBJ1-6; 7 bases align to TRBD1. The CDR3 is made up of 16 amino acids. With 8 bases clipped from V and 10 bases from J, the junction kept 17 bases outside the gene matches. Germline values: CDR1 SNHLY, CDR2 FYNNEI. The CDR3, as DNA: TGTGCCAGCGCTCGGGACAGCACAGAAGTAGGATCACCCCTCCACTTT. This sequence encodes CASARDSTEVGSPLHF.

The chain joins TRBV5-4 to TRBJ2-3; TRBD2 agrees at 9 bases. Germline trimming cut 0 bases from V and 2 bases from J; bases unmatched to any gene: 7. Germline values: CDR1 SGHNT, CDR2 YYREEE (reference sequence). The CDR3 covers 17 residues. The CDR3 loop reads CASSLELAGFSTDTQYF. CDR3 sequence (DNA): TGTGCCAGCAGCTTGGAACTAGCGGGCTTCTCCACAGATACGCAGTATTTT.

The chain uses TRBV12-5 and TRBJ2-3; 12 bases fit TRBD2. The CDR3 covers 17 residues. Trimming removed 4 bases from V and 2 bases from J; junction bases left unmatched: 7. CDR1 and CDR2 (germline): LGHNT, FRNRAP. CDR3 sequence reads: CASGSRLAGDFTDTQYF. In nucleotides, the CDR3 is TGTGCTAGTGGTTCCCGACTAGCGGGGGACTTCACAGATACGCAGTATTTT. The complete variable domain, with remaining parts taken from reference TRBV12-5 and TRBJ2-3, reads DARVTQTPRHKVTEMGQEVTMRCQPILGHNTVFWYRQTMMQGLELLAYFRNRAPLDDSGMPKDRFSAEMPDATLATLKIQPSEPRDSAVYFCASGSRLAGDFTDTQYFGPGTRLTVL.

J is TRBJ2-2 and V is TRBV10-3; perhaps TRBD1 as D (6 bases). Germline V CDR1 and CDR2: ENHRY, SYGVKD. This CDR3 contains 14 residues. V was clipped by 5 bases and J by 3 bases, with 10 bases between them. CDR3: CAISRDTDTGELFF. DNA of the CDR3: TGTGCCATCAGTCGGGACACCGACACCGGGGAGCTGTTTTTT.

The CDR3 reads CASSFETGNYGYTF. Here the CDR3 DNA reads TGTGCCAGCAGCTTCGAGACAGGGAACTATGGCTACACCTTC. This rearrangement joins TRBV7-9 to TRBJ1-2; 7 nucleotides agree with TRBD1. Unmatched junction bases numbered 3, after V lost 3 bases and J lost 2 bases. The CDR3 has 14 residues. From germline, CDR1 is SEHNR and CDR2 FQNEAQ (reference sequence).

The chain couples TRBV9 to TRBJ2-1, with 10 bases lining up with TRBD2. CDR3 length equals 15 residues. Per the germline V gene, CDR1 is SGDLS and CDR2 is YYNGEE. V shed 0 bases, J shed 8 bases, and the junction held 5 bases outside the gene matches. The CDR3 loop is CASSVVLAGAHEQFF. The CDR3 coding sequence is TGTGCCAGCAGCGTAGTTCTAGCGGGGGCCCATGAGCAGTTCTTC.

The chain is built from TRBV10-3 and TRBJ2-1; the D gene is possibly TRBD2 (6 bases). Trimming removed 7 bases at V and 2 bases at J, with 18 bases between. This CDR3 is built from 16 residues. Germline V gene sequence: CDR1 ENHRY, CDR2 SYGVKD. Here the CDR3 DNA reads TGTGCCATCAAGGGGTCTGGCGGGGCAACCTACAATGAGCAGTTCTTC. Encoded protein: CAIKGSGGATYNEQFF.

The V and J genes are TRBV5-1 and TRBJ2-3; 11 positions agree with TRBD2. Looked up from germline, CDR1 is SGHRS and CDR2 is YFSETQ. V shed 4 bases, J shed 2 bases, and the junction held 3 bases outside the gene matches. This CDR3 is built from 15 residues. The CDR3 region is CASSASGGNTDTQYF. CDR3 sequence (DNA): TGCGCCAGCAGCGCTAGCGGGGGGAACACAGATACGCAGTATTTT.

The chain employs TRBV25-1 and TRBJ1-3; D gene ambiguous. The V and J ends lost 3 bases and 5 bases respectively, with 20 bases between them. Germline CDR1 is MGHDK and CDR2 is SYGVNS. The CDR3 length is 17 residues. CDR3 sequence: CASSDSGLRTGRNTIYF. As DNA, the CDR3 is TGTGCCAGCAGTGATTCTGGACTCAGGACGGGGAGAAACACCATATATTTT. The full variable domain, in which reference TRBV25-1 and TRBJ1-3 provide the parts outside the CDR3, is EADIYQTPRYLVIGTGKKITLECSQTMGHDKMYWYQQDPGMELHLIHYSYGVNSTEKGDLSSESTVSRIRTEHFPLTLESARPSHTSQYLCASSDSGLRTGRNTIYFGEGSWLTVV.

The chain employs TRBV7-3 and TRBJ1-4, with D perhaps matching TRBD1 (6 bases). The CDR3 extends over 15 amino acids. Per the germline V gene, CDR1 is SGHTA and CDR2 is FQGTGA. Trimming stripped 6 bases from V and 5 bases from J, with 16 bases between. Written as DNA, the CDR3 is TGTGCCAGCAGTAGGAGTGGGGGCGGGAATGAAAAACTGTTTTTT. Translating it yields CASSRSGGGNEKLFF.